The sequence of this T cell receptor (beta chain) was determined in a study of shared clonotypes between healthy human individuals. Study outcomes and limitations: Four donors shared 4.5% to 6.5% of their naive CD4 clonotypes.

Every subset's genomic DNA went evenly onto several immunoSEQ plates. Sequencing was performed with immunoSEQ multiplex PCR; in TCRdb, only in-frame clones are kept and a portion is missing. The sample contains around 1.5 million clones, nearly 99% of which appear only once. The count of this clone is one. The antigen is unknown. The germline CDR1 and CDR2 sequences are SGHDT and YYEEEE. With 2 bases removed from V and 0 bases from J, the gap between germline ends came to 8 bases. The CDR3 is 14 residues long. Specimen: naive CD4+ T cells sorted from blood. Subset reported: CD45RA+ positively selected. The TCR comes from a man aged 25-40 years in good health. The chain combines TRBV5-6 with TRBJ1-2; TRBD1 is a possible D gene (5 bases). CDR3: CASSFDSPNYGYTF. Written as DNA, the CDR3 is TGTGCCAGCAGCTTCGACAGCCCTAACTATGGCTACACCTTC.